This is a list of T cell receptor beta chains from one sample in a study of blood T cells in healthy people across ages. TCRdb ran MiXCR on the 5' RACE reads and lists one entry per CDR3 protein. The sample consists of more than 800,000 distinct CDR3 sequences, 29% of them appearing once. Specimen: blood. All receptors derive from a woman of 80 years or more in good health. Each CDR3 is given without its conserved first and last residue. Size values are once, few and many counts, or a class for expanded clones, and some rows have none.

ASSPDRRTGWYNEQF	TRBJ2-1	TRBV18	many
ASSSGGQLNSPLH	TRBJ1-6	TRBV7-2	many
ASRYGQTTGERF	TRBJ2-2	TRBV12-3/TRBV12-4	few
ASSSPGTSGGFMDTQY	TRBJ2-3	TRBV28	many
ASSQDLRYGNEQF	TRBJ2-1	TRBV5-1	-
ASSYSGEGTDTQY	TRBJ2-3	TRBV6-5	-
AWSVLRAGEAF	TRBJ1-1	TRBV30	-
AEGGQMNTEAF	TRBJ1-1	TRBV7-9	-
AISDGLDTYEQY	TRBJ2-7	TRBV10-3	many
ASSWSQGTTDTQY	TRBJ2-3	TRBV7-2	many
ASRTGTSGGVRNEQF	TRBJ2-1	TRBV12-3/TRBV12-4	many
ASSPPPSGADTQY	TRBJ2-3	TRBV7-2	many
ASSRTWPYEQY	TRBJ2-7	TRBV12-3/TRBV12-4	-
SALWTQTYGYT	TRBJ1-2	TRBV20-1	-
ASSQDFRGPYYGYT	TRBJ1-2	TRBV3-1	-
GGRMNTEAF	TRBJ1-1	TRBV30	-
ASSYPRTGEPSSKTYEQY	TRBJ2-7	TRBV6-2/TRBV6-3	few
ASSSAGQPLNEQF	TRBJ2-1	TRBV12-3/TRBV12-4	many
SLWASGGGEQF	TRBJ2-1	TRBV29-1	many
ASSQSGRAEGYGYT	TRBJ1-2	TRBV9	many
ASSLEQGRAEQF	TRBJ2-1	TRBV5-6	-
SARDRPGTGNSPLH	TRBJ1-6	TRBV20-1	-
ASMGSGGTNYGYT	TRBJ1-2	TRBV2	few
ASSPGTENQPQH	TRBJ1-5	TRBV27	-
ASSLARSSNSPLH	TRBJ1-6	TRBV7-2	many
ASKRAHSEETQY	TRBJ2-5	TRBV2	many
ASSLGGVGEKLF	TRBJ1-4	TRBV7-2	few
ASSQARGQGYGYT	TRBJ1-2	TRBV4-3	-
ASSRPPPGANTGELF	TRBJ2-2	TRBV28	-
SAKAQSTGELF	TRBJ2-2	TRBV20-1	few
ASSGLVGPQETQY	TRBJ2-5	TRBV12-3/TRBV12-4	many
ASSEGGQGLAKNIQY	TRBJ2-4	TRBV25-1	many
ASTLTGAGTEAF	TRBJ1-1	TRBV12-3/TRBV12-4	-
ASSLGFPSGGYEQF	TRBJ2-1	TRBV7-2	-
ASTTSQGMDTEAF	TRBJ1-1	TRBV18	few
ATKRGSTLDEQY	TRBJ2-7	TRBV10-3	many
ASSSPQGGGYT	TRBJ1-2	TRBV12-3/TRBV12-4	many
ASSHQVTETQY	TRBJ2-5	TRBV3-1	-
ASSRLSEKLF	TRBJ1-4	TRBV7-9	many
ASSPRLAGLLTDTQY	TRBJ2-3	TRBV7-8	many
SATTARVGDQPQH	TRBJ1-5	TRBV20-1	-
VGQGYGYT	TRBJ1-2	TRBV30	-
ARGGRDYGYT	TRBJ1-2	TRBV6-4	many
SVGDPRGTGELF	TRBJ2-2	TRBV29-1	-
ASSLRDRGHELF	TRBJ1-4	TRBV5-1	-
ASSLGLLDTQY	TRBJ2-3	TRBV7-9	many
AWSVLAGGPLH	TRBJ1-6	TRBV30	-
ASSYEKDARPETQY	TRBJ2-5	TRBV6-6	many
ASSLTGGPSGNTIY	TRBJ1-3	TRBV6-6	-
ASSPLSGTGLSSYEQY	TRBJ2-7	TRBV3-1	-
ASSLGEGYEQY	TRBJ2-7	TRBV7-2	many
ASSNHPGTNTGELF	TRBJ2-2	TRBV4-3	-
ASSLIRGGWSTDTQY	TRBJ2-3	TRBV27	-
SVAYSGEKLF	TRBJ1-4	TRBV29-1	many
ASRRDMNYGYT	TRBJ1-2	TRBV6-5	few
ASSHLERGEHSSSTDTQY	TRBJ2-3	TRBV7-2	many
ASSVLTTYEQY	TRBJ2-7	TRBV11-2	-